The 4 T cell receptor beta chains reported below all come from one sample, sequenced in a study of blood T cell repertoires in COVID-19. The assay was immunoSEQ multiplex PCR, and TCRdb's table has in-frame clones only and misses some. The sample shows hundreds of thousands of clones, 89% of them seen only once. Sequences were obtained from PBMCs or T cells enriched from blood (not recorded which). The receptors shown here come from a woman aged 25 to 39 who had recovered from COVID-19.

The rearrangement joins TRBV6-6 to TRBJ2-7, with 11 bases matching TRBD2. Germline V gives CDR1 MNHNY, CDR2 SVGAGI (reference sequence). The CDR3 loop spans 15 amino acids. The V and J ends lost 5 bases and 4 bases, in that order; junction bases with no gene match: 7. The CDR3 protein is CASSATGTSGYEQYF. For the CDR3, the DNA is TGTGCCAGCAGTGCTACCGGGACTAGCGGTTACGAGCAGTACTTC.

V is TRBV5-4 and J is TRBJ2-7, with 8 bases identical to TRBD1. The CDR3 is 15 amino acids. Trimming took 2 bases from V and 5 from J; bases not matched to a gene: 9. In germline, CDR1 is SGHNT, CDR2 YYREEE (reference sequence). The CDR3 bases are TGTGCCAGCAGCTTCGACAGGGGTAGGTCCCACGAGCAGTACTTC. Its protein is CASSFDRGRSHEQYF.

The V gene is TRBV7-3, the J gene TRBJ2-1, with 10 bases matching TRBD2. The CDR3 length is 17 residues. Per germline, CDR1 SGHTA and CDR2 FQGTGA. V gave up 0 bases and J gave up 5 bases; unmatched junction bases: 7. Here the CDR3 reads CASSLTSGAGGDNEQFF. CDR3 DNA sequence: TGTGCCAGCAGCTTAACATCGGGAGCGGGAGGGGACAATGAGCAGTTCTTC. Filled out from reference TRBV7-3 and TRBJ2-1, the complete variable domain reads GAGVSQTPSNKVTEKGKYVELRCDPISGHTALYWYRQSLGQGPEFLIYFQGTGAADDSGLPNDRFFAVRPEGSVSTLKIQRTERGDSAVYLCASSLTSGAGGDNEQFFGPGTRLTVL.

This chain joins TRBV6-2 or TRBV6-3 and TRBJ2-7, with 13 bases matching TRBD2. The CDR3 length is 19 residues. V lost 1 base and J lost 3; bases outside the gene matches: 12. Germline CDR1 and CDR2: MNHEY and SVGEGT. CDR3 amino acids: CASSYLGLAGVKGGYEQYF. Here the CDR3 DNA reads TGTGCCAGCAGTTACTTAGGACTAGCGGGAGTTAAGGGAGGCTACGAGCAGTACTTC.